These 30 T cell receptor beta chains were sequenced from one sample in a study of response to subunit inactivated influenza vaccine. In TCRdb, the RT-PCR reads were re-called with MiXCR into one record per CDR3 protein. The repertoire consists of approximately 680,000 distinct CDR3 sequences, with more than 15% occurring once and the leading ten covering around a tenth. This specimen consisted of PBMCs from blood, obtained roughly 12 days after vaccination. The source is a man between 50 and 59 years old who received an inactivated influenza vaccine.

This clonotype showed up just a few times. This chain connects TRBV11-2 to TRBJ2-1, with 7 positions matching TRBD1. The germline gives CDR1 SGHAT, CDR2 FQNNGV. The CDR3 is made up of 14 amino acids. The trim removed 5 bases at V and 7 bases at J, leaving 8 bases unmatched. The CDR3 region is CASSARETGNEQFF. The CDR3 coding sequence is TGTGCCAGCAGCGCAAGAGAGACAGGGAATGAGCAGTTCTTC.

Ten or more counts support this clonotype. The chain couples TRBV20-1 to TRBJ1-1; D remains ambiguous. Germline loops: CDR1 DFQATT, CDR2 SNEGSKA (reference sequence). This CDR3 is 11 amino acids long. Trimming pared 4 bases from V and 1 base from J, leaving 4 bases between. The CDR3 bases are TGCAGTGCTACCGGGAACACTGAAGCTTTCTTT. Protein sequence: CSATGNTEAFF.

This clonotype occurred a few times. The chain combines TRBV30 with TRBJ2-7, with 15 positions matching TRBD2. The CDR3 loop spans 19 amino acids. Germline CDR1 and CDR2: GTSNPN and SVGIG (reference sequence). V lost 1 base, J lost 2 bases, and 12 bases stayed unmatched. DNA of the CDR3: TGTGCCTGGAGTGCACCGGGACTAGCGGGGGGCCGAACCCCCTACGAGCAGTACTTC. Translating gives CAWSAPGLAGGRTPYEQYF.

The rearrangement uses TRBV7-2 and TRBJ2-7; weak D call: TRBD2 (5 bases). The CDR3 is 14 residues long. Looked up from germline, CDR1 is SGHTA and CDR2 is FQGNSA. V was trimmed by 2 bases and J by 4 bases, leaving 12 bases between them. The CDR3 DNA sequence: TGTGCCAGCAGCTTAATGAGGGCTCGGTACGAGCAGTACTTC. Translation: CASSLMRARYEQYF. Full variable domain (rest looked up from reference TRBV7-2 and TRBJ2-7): GAGVSQSPSNKVTEKGKDVELRCDPISGHTALYWYRQSLGQGLEFLIYFQGNSAPDKSGLPSDRFSAERTGGSVSTLTIQRTQQEDSAVYLCASSLMRARYEQYFGPGTRLTVT.

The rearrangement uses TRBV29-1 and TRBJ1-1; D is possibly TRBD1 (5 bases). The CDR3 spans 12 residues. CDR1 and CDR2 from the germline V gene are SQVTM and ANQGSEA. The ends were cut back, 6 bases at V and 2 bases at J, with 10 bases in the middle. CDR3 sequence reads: CSVRGINTEAFF. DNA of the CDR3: TGCAGCGTCCGGGGGATAAACACTGAAGCTTTCTTT.

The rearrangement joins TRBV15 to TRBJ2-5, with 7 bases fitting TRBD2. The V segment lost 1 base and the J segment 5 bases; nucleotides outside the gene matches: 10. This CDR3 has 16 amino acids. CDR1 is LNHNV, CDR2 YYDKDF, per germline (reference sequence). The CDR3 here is CATSRGAGIGWETQYF. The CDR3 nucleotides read TGTGCCACCAGCAGAGGAGCGGGAATAGGTTGGGAGACCCAGTACTTC.

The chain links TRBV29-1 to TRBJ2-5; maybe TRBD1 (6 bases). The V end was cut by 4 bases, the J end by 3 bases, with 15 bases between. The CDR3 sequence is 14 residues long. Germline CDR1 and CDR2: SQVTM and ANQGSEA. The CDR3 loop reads CSVARVRGKETQYF. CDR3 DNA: TGCAGCGTTGCCAGGGTGAGGGGGAAAGAGACCCAGTACTTC.

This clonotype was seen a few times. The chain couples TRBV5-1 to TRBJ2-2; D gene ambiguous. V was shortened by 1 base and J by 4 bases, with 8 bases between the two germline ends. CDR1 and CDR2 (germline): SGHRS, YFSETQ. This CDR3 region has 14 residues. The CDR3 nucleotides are TGCGCCAGCAGCTTGAGCAGGATCACCGGGGAGCTGTTTTTT. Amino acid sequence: CASSLSRITGELFF. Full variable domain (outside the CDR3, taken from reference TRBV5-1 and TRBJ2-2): KAGVTQTPRYLIKTRGQQVTLSCSPISGHRSVSWYQQTPGQGLQFLFEYFSETQRNKGNFPGRFSGRQFSNSRSEMNVSTLELGDSALYLCASSLSRITGELFFGEGSRLTVL.

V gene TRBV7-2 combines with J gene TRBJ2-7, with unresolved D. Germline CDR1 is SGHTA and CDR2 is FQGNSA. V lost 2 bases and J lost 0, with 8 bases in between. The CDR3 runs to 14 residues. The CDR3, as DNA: TGTGCCAGCAGCTTAATGACATACTCCTACGAGCAGTACTTC. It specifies CASSLMTYSYEQYF.

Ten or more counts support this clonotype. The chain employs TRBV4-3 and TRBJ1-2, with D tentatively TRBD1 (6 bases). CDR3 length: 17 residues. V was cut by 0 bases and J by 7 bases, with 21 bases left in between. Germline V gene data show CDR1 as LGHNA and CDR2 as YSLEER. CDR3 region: CASSQDRPGGGRGGYTF. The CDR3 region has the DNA TGCGCCAGCAGCCAAGATCGTCCCGGCGGGGGCAGAGGTGGCTACACCTTC.

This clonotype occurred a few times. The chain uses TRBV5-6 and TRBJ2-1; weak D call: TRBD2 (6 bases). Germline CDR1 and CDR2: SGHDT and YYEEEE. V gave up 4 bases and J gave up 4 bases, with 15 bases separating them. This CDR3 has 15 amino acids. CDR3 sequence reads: CASSLGLAIYNEQFF. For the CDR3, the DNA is TGTGCCAGCAGCCTTGGGCTAGCGATATACAATGAGCAGTTCTTC.

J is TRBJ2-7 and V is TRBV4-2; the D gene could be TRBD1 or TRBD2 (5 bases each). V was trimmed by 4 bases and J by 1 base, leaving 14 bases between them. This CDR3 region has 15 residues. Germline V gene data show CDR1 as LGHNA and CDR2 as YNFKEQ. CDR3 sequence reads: CASSPNRDPSYEQYF. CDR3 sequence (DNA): TGTGCCAGCAGCCCAAACCGGGACCCTTCCTACGAGCAGTACTTC.

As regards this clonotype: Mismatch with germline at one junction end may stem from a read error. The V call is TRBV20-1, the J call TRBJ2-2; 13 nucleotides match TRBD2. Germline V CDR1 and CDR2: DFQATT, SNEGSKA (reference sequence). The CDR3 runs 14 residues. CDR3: CSARRTSGGRELSF. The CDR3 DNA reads TGCAGTGCTAGGAGGACTAGCGGGGGAAGGGAGCTGTCTTTT.

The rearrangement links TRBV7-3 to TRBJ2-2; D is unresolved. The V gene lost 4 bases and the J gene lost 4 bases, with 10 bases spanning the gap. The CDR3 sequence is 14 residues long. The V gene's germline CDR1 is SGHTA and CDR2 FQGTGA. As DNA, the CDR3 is TGTGCCAGCAGCTCGACTTCTAGCACCGGGGAGCTGTTTTTT. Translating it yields CASSSTSSTGELFF.

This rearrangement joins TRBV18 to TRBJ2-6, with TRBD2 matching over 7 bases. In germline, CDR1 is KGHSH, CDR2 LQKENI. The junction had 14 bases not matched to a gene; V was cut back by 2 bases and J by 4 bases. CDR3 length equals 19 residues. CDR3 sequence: CASSPRGPSGSMGANVLTF. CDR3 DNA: TGTGCCAGCTCACCAAGAGGCCCTAGCGGTTCTATGGGGGCCAACGTCCTGACTTTC.

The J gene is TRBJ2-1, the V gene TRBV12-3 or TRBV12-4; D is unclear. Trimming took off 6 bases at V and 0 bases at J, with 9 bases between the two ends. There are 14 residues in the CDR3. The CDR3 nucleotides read TGTGCCAGCAGAGGGATTAGCTCCTACAATGAGCAGTTCTTC. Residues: CASRGISSYNEQFF.

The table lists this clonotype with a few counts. CDR3 coding DNA: TGTGCCAGCAGTTACGGGACAGACTACAATGAGCAGTTCTTC. This sequence encodes CASSYGTDYNEQFF. This chain connects TRBV12-3 or TRBV12-4 to TRBJ2-1, with 7 positions matching TRBD1. V gave up 4 bases and J gave up 3 bases; unmatched junction bases: 3. The CDR3 runs to 14 residues.

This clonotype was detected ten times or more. Written as DNA, the CDR3 is TGCGCCAGCAGCTGGGGCGGGGGCATGAACACTGAAGCTTTCTTT. This gives the protein CASSWGGGMNTEAFF. The chain has TRBV5-1 and TRBJ1-1; maybe TRBD1 (6 bases). CDR1 and CDR2 from the germline V gene are SGHRS and YFSETQ. V was shortened by 3 bases and J by 0 bases, with 12 bases between the two germline ends. The CDR3 loop spans 15 amino acids.

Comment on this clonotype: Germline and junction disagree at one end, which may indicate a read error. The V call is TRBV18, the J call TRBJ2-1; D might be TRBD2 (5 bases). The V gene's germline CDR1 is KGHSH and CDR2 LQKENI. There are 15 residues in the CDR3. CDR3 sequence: CAGSPSTIEFNEQFF. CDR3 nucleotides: TGTGCCGGCTCACCATCGACTATAGAGTTCAATGAGCAGTTCTTC.

CDR3: CSVEGSGGSTYEQYF. The CDR3 nucleotides read TGCAGCGTTGAGGGTAGCGGGGGGTCCACCTACGAGCAGTACTTC. The chain employs TRBV29-1 and TRBJ2-7; 10 bases match TRBD2. This CDR3 contains 15 residues. The ends lost 3 bases at V and 2 bases at J; junction bases unmatched: 7. Germline V gives CDR1 SQVTM, CDR2 ANQGSEA.

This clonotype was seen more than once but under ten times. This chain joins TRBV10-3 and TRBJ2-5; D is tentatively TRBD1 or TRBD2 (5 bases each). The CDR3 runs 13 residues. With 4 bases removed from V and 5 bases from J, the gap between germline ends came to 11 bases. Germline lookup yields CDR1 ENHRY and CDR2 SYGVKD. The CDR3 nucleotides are TGTGCCATCAGTGGAGGGGTCCGGGAGACCCAGTACTTC. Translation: CAISGGVRETQYF.

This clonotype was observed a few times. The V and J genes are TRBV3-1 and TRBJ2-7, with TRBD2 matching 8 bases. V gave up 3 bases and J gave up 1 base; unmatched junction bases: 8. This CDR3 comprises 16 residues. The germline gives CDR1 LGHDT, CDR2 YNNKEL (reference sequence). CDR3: CASSQPEAGVSYEQYF. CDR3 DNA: TGTGCCAGCAGCCAGCCCGAAGCGGGAGTGTCCTACGAGCAGTACTTC.

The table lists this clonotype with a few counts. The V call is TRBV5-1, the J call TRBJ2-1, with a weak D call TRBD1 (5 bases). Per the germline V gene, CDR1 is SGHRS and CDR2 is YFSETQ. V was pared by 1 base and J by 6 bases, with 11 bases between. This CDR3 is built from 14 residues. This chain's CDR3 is CASSLSEGVNEQFF. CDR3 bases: TGCGCCAGCAGCTTGAGTGAAGGGGTCAATGAGCAGTTCTTC. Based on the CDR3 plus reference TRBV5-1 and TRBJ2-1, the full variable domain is KAGVTQTPRYLIKTRGQQVTLSCSPISGHRSVSWYQQTPGQGLQFLFEYFSETQRNKGNFPGRFSGRQFSNSRSEMNVSTLELGDSALYLCASSLSEGVNEQFFGPGTRLTVL.

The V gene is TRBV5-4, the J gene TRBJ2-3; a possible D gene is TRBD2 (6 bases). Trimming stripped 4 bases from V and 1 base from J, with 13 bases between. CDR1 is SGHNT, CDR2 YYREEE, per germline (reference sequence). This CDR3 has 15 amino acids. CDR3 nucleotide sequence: TGTGCCAGCAGCGGGGCCCTAGCGCGCACAGATACGCAGTATTTT. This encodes CASSGALARTDTQYF.

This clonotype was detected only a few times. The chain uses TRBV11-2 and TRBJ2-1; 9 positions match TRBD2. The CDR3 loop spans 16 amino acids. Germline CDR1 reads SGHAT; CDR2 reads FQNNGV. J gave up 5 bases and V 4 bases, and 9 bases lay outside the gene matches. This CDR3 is CASSSIAGEIHNEQFF. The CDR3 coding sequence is TGTGCCAGCAGCTCGATAGCGGGGGAGATACACAATGAGCAGTTCTTC.

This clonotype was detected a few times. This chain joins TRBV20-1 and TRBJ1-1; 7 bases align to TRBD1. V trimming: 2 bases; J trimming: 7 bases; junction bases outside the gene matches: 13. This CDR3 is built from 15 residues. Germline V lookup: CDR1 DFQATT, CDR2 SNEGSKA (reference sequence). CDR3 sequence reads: CSARNFRQGTYEAFF. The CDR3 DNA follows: TGCAGTGCTAGAAACTTTAGACAGGGAACCTATGAAGCTTTCTTT.

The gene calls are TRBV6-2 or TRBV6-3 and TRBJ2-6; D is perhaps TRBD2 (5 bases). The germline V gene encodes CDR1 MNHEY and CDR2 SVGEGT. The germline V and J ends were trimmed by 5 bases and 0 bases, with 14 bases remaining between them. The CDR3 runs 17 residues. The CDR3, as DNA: TGTGCCAGCAGTCCCCACGGGGTAGTCTCTGGGGCCAACGTCCTGACTTTC. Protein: CASSPHGVVSGANVLTF.

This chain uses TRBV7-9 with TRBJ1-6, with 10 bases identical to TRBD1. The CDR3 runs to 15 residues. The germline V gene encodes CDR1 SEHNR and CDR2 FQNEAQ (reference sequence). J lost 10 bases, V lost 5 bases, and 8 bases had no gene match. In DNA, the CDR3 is TGTGCCAGCAGCCCTCCGGGACAGGGGAGGTCACCCCTCCACTTT. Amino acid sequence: CASSPPGQGRSPLHF.

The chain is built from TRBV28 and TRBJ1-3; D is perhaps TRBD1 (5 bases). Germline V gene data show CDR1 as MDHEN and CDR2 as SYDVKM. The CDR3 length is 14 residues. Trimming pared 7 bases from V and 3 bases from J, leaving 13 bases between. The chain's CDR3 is CASNRGTDGNTIYF. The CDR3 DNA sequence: TGTGCCAGCAACCGAGGGACGGATGGAAACACCATATATTTT.

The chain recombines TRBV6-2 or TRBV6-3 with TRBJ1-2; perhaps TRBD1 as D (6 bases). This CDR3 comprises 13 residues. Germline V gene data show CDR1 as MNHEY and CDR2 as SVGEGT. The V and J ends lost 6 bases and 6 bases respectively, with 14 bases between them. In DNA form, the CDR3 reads TGTGCCAGCAGCCGAAGGACAGACCATGGCTACACCTTC. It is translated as CASSRRTDHGYTF.